This T cell receptor (beta chain) was retrieved from a study of cytomegalovirus exposure and HLA in healthy donors. Whole-study context: Among over 300 genotyped donors, around 77% fell in the Caucasian-associated ancestry cluster.

Primers included in the PCR were 60 Vbeta and 13 Jbeta primers. The assay was immunoSEQ multiplex PCR, and TCRdb's table has in-frame clones only and misses some. The sample yields some 170,000 clones, roughly 10% seen once. This clone was seen more than once but under ten times. V was clipped by 2 bases and J by 3 bases; unmatched bases: 16. The CDR3 runs 19 residues. Germline loops: CDR1 MNHNS, CDR2 SASEGT. The genes are TRBV6-1 and TRBJ2-3, with TRBD2 matching over 8 bases. What was sequenced was PBMCs. This TCR came from a woman aged 25 to 39 in good health and CMV-seropositive. CDR3 protein: CASSEIRIGAGVSTDTQYF. The CDR3 bases are TGTGCCAGCAGTGAAATCAGAATTGGAGCGGGAGTATCGACAGATACGCAGTATTTT.